This TCR beta chain was recorded in a study of T-cell reconstitution after alpha-beta-depleted transplantation in children. Between the trimmed V and J ends, which lost 4 bases and 3 bases, there was a span of 10 bases. The CDR3 runs to 14 residues. Germline V gene sequence: CDR1 SGHAT, CDR2 FQNNGV. This clonotype was recorded at least ten times. This sample's TCRbeta library carried unique molecular identifier barcodes. Each CDR3 protein is one row after TCRdb ran MiXCR on the PCR reads. The sample includes some 200,000 distinct CDR3 sequences, 13% to 15% of them seen just once. The sequences come from PBMCs from the stem cell graft donor, collected from the stem cell graft. This clonotype was sampled from a human donor who donated a stem cell graft to a child with acute lymphoblastic leukemia. The genes are TRBV11-2 and TRBJ2-1; weak D call: TRBD2 (5 bases). CDR3 sequence: CASSSAAGYNEQFF. The CDR3 DNA follows: TGTGCCAGCAGCTCAGCGGCGGGCTACAATGAGCAGTTCTTC.